This TCR beta chain came from a study of identical twins. The germline V gene encodes CDR1 LGHNA and CDR2 YNFKEQ. The CDR3 sequence is 13 residues long. V was cut by 1 base and J by 13 bases, with 14 bases left in between. With template switching, a universal primer site was added, and the cDNA carried unique molecular identifiers. Via MiXCR, TCRdb re-called the 5' RACE reads, giving one row per CDR3 protein. The repertoire includes approximately 1.8 million distinct CDR3 sequences, more than 30% of them detected once, and about 0.25% sits in the top ten. The genes are TRBV4-2 and TRBJ2-4; TRBD2 might be the D (5 bases). The TCR originated in a newborn girl in good health. The sequencing sample was made of cord blood. The CDR3 spells CASSQALGGEQYF. CDR3 nucleotides: TGTGCCAGCAGCCAAGCACTCGGTGGGGAGCAGTACTTC.